This T cell receptor (beta chain) was sequenced for a study of blood T cells in healthy people across ages. Study-level results: The fall in TCR beta diversity per million T cells was roughly linear with age.

Next came a second PCR, run for about 7 to 12 cycles, which used a sample-barcoded 5' primer along with a J-beta primer mix. TCRdb recomputed calls from the 5' RACE reads with MiXCR, one row per CDR3 protein. The sample has around 1,700,000 distinct CDR3 sequences; 28% are singletons. The CDR3 loop spans 16 amino acids. Germline-derived CDR1 and CDR2 are MNHNY and SVGAGI (reference sequence). It was approximately 10 milliliters of peripheral blood that were drawn from each donor. As regards this clonotype: Antigen: not known. At one end the junction does not follow the germline gene, possibly because of a read error.

Sequencing used blood. The TCR originated in a woman aged 30 to 39 in good health. The chain links TRBV6-6 to TRBJ2-1, with 12 bases that match TRBD2. The CDR3 region has the DNA TGTGCCAGTAGTTTCCTAGCGGGAGGGCCGACCGATGAGCAGTTCTTC. It specifies CASSFLAGGPTDEQFF.